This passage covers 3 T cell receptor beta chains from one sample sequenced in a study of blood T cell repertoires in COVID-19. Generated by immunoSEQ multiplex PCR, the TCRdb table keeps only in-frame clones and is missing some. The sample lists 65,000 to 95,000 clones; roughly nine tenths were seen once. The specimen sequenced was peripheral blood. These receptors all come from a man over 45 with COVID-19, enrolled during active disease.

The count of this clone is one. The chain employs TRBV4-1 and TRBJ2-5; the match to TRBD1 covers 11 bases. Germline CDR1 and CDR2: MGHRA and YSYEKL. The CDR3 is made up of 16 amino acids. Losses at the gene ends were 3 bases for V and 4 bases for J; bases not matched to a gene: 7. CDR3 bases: TGCGCCAGCAGCCATTCGGCGGGACAGGGGGGAGAGACCCAGTACTTC. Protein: CASSHSAGQGGETQYF.

The CDR3 bases are TGTGCCAGCAGCTTTTTAGGGGGGGAAGCTAATGAAAAACTGTTTTTT. This sequence encodes CASSFLGGEANEKLFF. The V call is TRBV7-9, the J call TRBJ1-4, with D possibly matching TRBD1 (6 bases). Germline V CDR1 and CDR2: SEHNR, FQNEAQ (reference sequence). V was shortened by 3 bases and J by 3 bases, with 14 bases between the two germline ends. The CDR3 covers 16 residues.

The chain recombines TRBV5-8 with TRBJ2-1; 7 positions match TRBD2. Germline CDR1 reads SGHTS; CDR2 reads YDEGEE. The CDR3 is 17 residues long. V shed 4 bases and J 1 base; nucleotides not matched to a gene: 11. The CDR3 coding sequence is TGTGCCAGCAGCCCCCTAGAGGGAGCGGGATCCTACAATGAGCAGTTCTTC. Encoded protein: CASSPLEGAGSYNEQFF.